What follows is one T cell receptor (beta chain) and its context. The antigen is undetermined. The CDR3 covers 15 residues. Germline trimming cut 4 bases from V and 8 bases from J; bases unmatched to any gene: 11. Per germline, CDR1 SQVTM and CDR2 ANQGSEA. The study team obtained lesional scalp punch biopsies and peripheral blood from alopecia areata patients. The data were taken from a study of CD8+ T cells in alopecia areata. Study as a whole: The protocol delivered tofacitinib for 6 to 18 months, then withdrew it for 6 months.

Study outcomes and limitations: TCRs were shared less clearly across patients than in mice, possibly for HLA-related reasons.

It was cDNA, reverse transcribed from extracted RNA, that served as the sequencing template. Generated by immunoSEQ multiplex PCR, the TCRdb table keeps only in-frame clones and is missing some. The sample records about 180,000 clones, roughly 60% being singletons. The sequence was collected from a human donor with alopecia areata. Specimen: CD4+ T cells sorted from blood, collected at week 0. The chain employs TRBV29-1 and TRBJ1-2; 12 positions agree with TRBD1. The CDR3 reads CSVGDRGRVTRGYTF. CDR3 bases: TGCAGCGTTGGGGACAGGGGGCGAGTGACTCGCGGCTACACCTTC.